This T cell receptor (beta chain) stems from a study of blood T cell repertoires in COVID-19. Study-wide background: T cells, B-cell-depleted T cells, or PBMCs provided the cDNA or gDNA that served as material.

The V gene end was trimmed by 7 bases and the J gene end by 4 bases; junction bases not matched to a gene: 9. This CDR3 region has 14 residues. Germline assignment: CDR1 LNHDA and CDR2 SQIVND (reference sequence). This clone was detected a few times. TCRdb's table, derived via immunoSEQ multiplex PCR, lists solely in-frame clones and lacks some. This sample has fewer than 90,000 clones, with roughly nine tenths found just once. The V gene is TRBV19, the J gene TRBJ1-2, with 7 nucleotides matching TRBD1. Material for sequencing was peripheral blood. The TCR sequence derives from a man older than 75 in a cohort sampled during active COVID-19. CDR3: CASTNRGASYGYTF. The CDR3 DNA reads TGTGCCAGTACCAACAGGGGCGCCTCCTATGGCTACACCTTC.